A selection of T cell receptor beta chains follows, all from one sample in a study of blood T cells in healthy people across ages. TCRdb re-derived calls from the 5' RACE reads in MiXCR, one entry per CDR3 protein. The sample gives about 930,000 distinct CDR3 sequences, about 29% of which show up once; 10% to 13% is in the top ten. These same records also appear under a second study, on T cells of mothers and their children.

The sequenced sample was blood. Receptor source: a woman between 40 and 55 years old in good health. Each CDR3 is given with its conserved first and last residue. The order of the fields is D gene, V gene, J gene, clone size, CDR3 DNA, CDR3 protein. A D gene is named only where the DNA matches it firmly. Only some rows state a clone size, as once, few, many or a class for expanded clones.

D gene: TRBD2
V gene: TRBV6-2/TRBV6-3
J gene: TRBJ2-1
clone size: NA
CDR3 DNA: TGCGCCAGCAGCTTAGCGGGGGCGCGGGGAGGGCAGTTCTTC
CDR3 protein: CASSLAGARGGQFF

D gene: NA
V gene: TRBV7-6
J gene: TRBJ2-5
clone size: many
CDR3 DNA: TGTGCCAGCAGCTTGCCGTGGGGGACACAAGAGACCCAGTACTTC
CDR3 protein: CASSLPWGTQETQYF

D gene: TRBD2
V gene: TRBV20-1
J gene: TRBJ2-3
clone size: NA
CDR3 DNA: TGCAGTGCTAGAGATTTAGGACTAGCGGTTACAGATACGCAGTATTTT
CDR3 protein: CSARDLGLAVTDTQYF

D gene: NA
V gene: TRBV9
J gene: TRBJ1-2
clone size: few
CDR3 DNA: TGTGCCAGCAGTCGGATGGGTGGCTACACCTTC
CDR3 protein: CASSRMGGYTF

D gene: TRBD2
V gene: TRBV27
J gene: TRBJ2-7
clone size: many
CDR3 DNA: TGTGCCAGCAGCAAGCGGGGGGGCCTCTTCGAGCAGTACTTC
CDR3 protein: CASSKRGGLFEQYF

D gene: NA
V gene: TRBV3-1
J gene: TRBJ1-2
clone size: NA
CDR3 DNA: TGTGCCAGCAGCCATCTACATGGGGCAGGGCTAAACTATGGCTACACCTTC
CDR3 protein: CASSHLHGAGLNYGYTF

D gene: TRBD2
V gene: TRBV5-1
J gene: TRBJ2-1
clone size: many
CDR3 DNA: TGCGCCAGCAGTGTGGAGACTAGCGGGGCGAATGAGCAGTTCTTC
CDR3 protein: CASSVETSGANEQFF

D gene: NA
V gene: TRBV18
J gene: TRBJ2-1
clone size: NA
CDR3 DNA: TGTGCCAGCTCACCACGAGAAGAGCAGTTCTTC
CDR3 protein: CASSPREEQFF

D gene: NA
V gene: TRBV29-1
J gene: TRBJ2-7
clone size: many
CDR3 DNA: TGCAGCGGCGCCCAGGGTTTGAACTACGAGCAGTACTTC
CDR3 protein: CSGAQGLNYEQYF

D gene: NA
V gene: TRBV2
J gene: TRBJ1-1
clone size: few
CDR3 DNA: TGTGCCAGCAGTGAAGCACGGACCACTGAAGCTTTCTTT
CDR3 protein: CASSEARTTEAFF

D gene: NA
V gene: TRBV21-1
J gene: TRBJ2-7
clone size: few
CDR3 DNA: TGTGCCAGCAGCAAAGCGCGGGACAGCCGTGAATACGAGCAGTACTTC
CDR3 protein: CASSKARDSREYEQYF

D gene: TRBD1
V gene: TRBV3-1
J gene: TRBJ2-1
clone size: NA
CDR3 DNA: TGTGCCACTAGCCCGGGGACAGGCCGGTACAATGGGCAGTTCTTC
CDR3 protein: CATSPGTGRYNGQFF

D gene: NA
V gene: TRBV20-1
J gene: TRBJ2-5
clone size: few
CDR3 DNA: TGCAGTGCTAGAGATTTTGCTAGCGCACAAGAGACCCAGTACTTC
CDR3 protein: CSARDFASAQETQYF

D gene: NA
V gene: TRBV5-1
J gene: TRBJ2-3
clone size: NA
CDR3 DNA: TGCGCCAGCAGCTCCTGGGAGGCAGCAAGCACAGATACGCAGTATTTT
CDR3 protein: CASSSWEAASTDTQYF

D gene: TRBD1
V gene: TRBV6-2/TRBV6-3
J gene: TRBJ2-1
clone size: few
CDR3 DNA: TGTGCCAGCAGTGGAACAGGGGGCCTAGGGACCTACAATGAGCCGTTCTTC
CDR3 protein: CASSGTGGLGTYNEPFF

D gene: NA
V gene: TRBV5-1
J gene: TRBJ2-5
clone size: many
CDR3 DNA: TGCGCCAGCAGCTCCGCGCTCGCGGGGGCCGCTGTTTTGGAGACCCAGTACTTC
CDR3 protein: CASSSALAGAAVLETQYF

D gene: NA
V gene: TRBV3-1
J gene: TRBJ2-1
clone size: few
CDR3 DNA: TGTGCCAGCAGCCAAGGGGGGAGCCGTTTGGGTGGAAATGAGCAGTTCTTC
CDR3 protein: CASSQGGSRLGGNEQFF

D gene: NA
V gene: TRBV27
J gene: TRBJ2-7
clone size: NA
CDR3 DNA: TGTGCCAGCAGTTTACAGACAGAGCCCAGCTACGAGCAGTACTTC
CDR3 protein: CASSLQTEPSYEQYF

D gene: NA
V gene: TRBV12-3/TRBV12-4
J gene: TRBJ2-1
clone size: NA
CDR3 DNA: TGTGTCAGCAGTTTTCCTGGGCAGGGCCTCACTGAGCAGTTCTTC
CDR3 protein: CVSSFPGQGLTEQFF

D gene: TRBD1
V gene: TRBV7-2
J gene: TRBJ1-6
clone size: few
CDR3 DNA: TGTGCCAGCAGCATCCGGGACAGGGATCGGGGACCCCTCCACTTT
CDR3 protein: CASSIRDRDRGPLHF

D gene: NA
V gene: TRBV20-1
J gene: TRBJ1-6
clone size: many
CDR3 DNA: TGCAGTGCTATTACAGGACCCCGGTCACCCCTCCACTTT
CDR3 protein: CSAITGPRSPLHF

D gene: NA
V gene: TRBV4-1
J gene: TRBJ1-5
clone size: NA
CDR3 DNA: TGCGCCAGCAGCCAAGAAGGAATGGGGGTCAATCAGCCCCAGCATTTT
CDR3 protein: CASSQEGMGVNQPQHF

D gene: TRBD1
V gene: TRBV20-1
J gene: TRBJ1-2
clone size: NA
CDR3 DNA: TGCAGTGCCGGGACAGGGAATGGCTACACCTTC
CDR3 protein: CSAGTGNGYTF

D gene: NA
V gene: TRBV3-1
J gene: TRBJ1-4
clone size: NA
CDR3 DNA: TGTGCCAGCAGCCACAGGGGCTGGGAAAATGAAAAACGGTTTTTT
CDR3 protein: CASSHRGWENEKRFF

D gene: NA
V gene: TRBV5-1
J gene: TRBJ2-7
clone size: NA
CDR3 DNA: TGCGCCAGCAGCTTGAACGACGGCTACGAGCAGTACTTC
CDR3 protein: CASSLNDGYEQYF

D gene: NA
V gene: TRBV28
J gene: TRBJ1-4
clone size: once
CDR3 DNA: TGTGCCAGCAGCCGCAACTTTGCAACTAATGAAAAACTGTTTTTT
CDR3 protein: CASSRNFATNEKLFF

D gene: NA
V gene: TRBV7-8
J gene: TRBJ2-5
clone size: once
CDR3 DNA: TGTGCCAGCAGCCTTACTGACGGGGAGACCCAGTACTTC
CDR3 protein: CASSLTDGETQYF

D gene: NA
V gene: TRBV5-1
J gene: TRBJ2-7
clone size: NA
CDR3 DNA: TGCGCCAGCAGCTTCGGAGGGGGCCGGATCTACGAGCAGTACTTC
CDR3 protein: CASSFGGGRIYEQYF

D gene: NA
V gene: TRBV12-3/TRBV12-4
J gene: TRBJ1-6
clone size: few
CDR3 DNA: TGTGCCAGCAGACAGGGAAGTCGGAATTCACCCCTCCACTTT
CDR3 protein: CASRQGSRNSPLHF

D gene: TRBD1
V gene: TRBV27
J gene: TRBJ1-1
clone size: NA
CDR3 DNA: TGTGCCAGCAGCGGAGTCGTACAGGGGGTCCCGGGGACTGAAGCTTTCTTT
CDR3 protein: CASSGVVQGVPGTEAFF

D gene: NA
V gene: TRBV2
J gene: TRBJ1-5
clone size: NA
CDR3 DNA: TGTGCCAGCAGTGAATTACGGTCAGGGCGGAGCAATCAGCCCCAGCATTTT
CDR3 protein: CASSELRSGRSNQPQHF

D gene: NA
V gene: TRBV4-1
J gene: TRBJ1-5
clone size: few
CDR3 DNA: TGCGCCAGCAGCCAAGATGGCCACAGGGATCAGCCCCAGCATTTT
CDR3 protein: CASSQDGHRDQPQHF

D gene: NA
V gene: TRBV5-1
J gene: TRBJ1-3
clone size: few
CDR3 DNA: TGCGCCAGCAGCTTGGAAGGAGGGAATGGAAACACCATATATTTT
CDR3 protein: CASSLEGGNGNTIYF

D gene: TRBD1
V gene: TRBV7-3
J gene: TRBJ1-5
clone size: few
CDR3 DNA: TGTGCCAGCAGCTTATCCGGGACAGGGGGTACCTATCAGCCCCAGCATTTT
CDR3 protein: CASSLSGTGGTYQPQHF

D gene: TRBD2
V gene: TRBV5-1
J gene: TRBJ2-3
clone size: many
CDR3 DNA: TGCGCCAGCAGCCAGGTTAGCGGGAGCACAGATACGCAGTATTTT
CDR3 protein: CASSQVSGSTDTQYF

D gene: NA
V gene: TRBV5-1
J gene: TRBJ2-7
clone size: NA
CDR3 DNA: TGCGCCAGCAGGAGACAGGAGGGGACCTACGAGCAGTACTTC
CDR3 protein: CASRRQEGTYEQYF

D gene: NA
V gene: TRBV19
J gene: TRBJ1-5
clone size: NA
CDR3 DNA: TGTGCCAGTAGTATAGATTTGGCCAGTAATCAGCCCCAGCATTTT
CDR3 protein: CASSIDLASNQPQHF

D gene: TRBD1
V gene: TRBV7-3
J gene: TRBJ1-1
clone size: NA
CDR3 DNA: TGTGCCAGCAGCTCGCAGGGGGCTGGCACGAACACTGAAGCTTTCTTT
CDR3 protein: CASSSQGAGTNTEAFF

D gene: TRBD2
V gene: TRBV5-1
J gene: TRBJ2-7
clone size: NA
CDR3 DNA: TGCGCCAGCAGCGTAGCGGGGGGGGTCTACGAGCAGTACTTC
CDR3 protein: CASSVAGGVYEQYF

D gene: TRBD1
V gene: TRBV29-1
J gene: TRBJ2-5
clone size: NA
CDR3 DNA: TGCAGCGTTACAGGGGGCGAGGAGACCCAGTACTTC
CDR3 protein: CSVTGGEETQYF

D gene: NA
V gene: TRBV29-1
J gene: TRBJ1-2
clone size: few
CDR3 DNA: TGCAGCGTTGAAGATAATAGGGGCTATGGCTACACCTTC
CDR3 protein: CSVEDNRGYGYTF

D gene: TRBD1
V gene: TRBV6-4
J gene: TRBJ2-3
clone size: medium-sized
CDR3 DNA: TGTGCCAGCAGTGACTCGCAGGGGGCAGATACGCAGTATTTT
CDR3 protein: CASSDSQGADTQYF

D gene: NA
V gene: TRBV6-2/TRBV6-3
J gene: TRBJ2-7
clone size: many
CDR3 DNA: TGTGCCAGCAGCGAAGGGGTGTCCTCCTACGAGCAGTACTTC
CDR3 protein: CASSEGVSSYEQYF

D gene: NA
V gene: TRBV29-1
J gene: TRBJ2-5
clone size: many
CDR3 DNA: TGCAGCGTTGCTGGTCTAGCGTTCACGAGGGACCAAGAGACCCAGTACTTC
CDR3 protein: CSVAGLAFTRDQETQYF

D gene: NA
V gene: TRBV7-2
J gene: TRBJ2-7
clone size: few
CDR3 DNA: TGTGCCAGCAGCTTGCAGGGGAACCACGAGCAGTACTTC
CDR3 protein: CASSLQGNHEQYF

D gene: TRBD1
V gene: TRBV18
J gene: TRBJ2-7
clone size: NA
CDR3 DNA: TGTGCCAGCTCACCTTTCAGGGGGTCCTACGAGCAGTACTTC
CDR3 protein: CASSPFRGSYEQYF

D gene: NA
V gene: TRBV11-2
J gene: TRBJ1-1
clone size: NA
CDR3 DNA: TGTGCCAGCAGCTTAGCCCGGGGCTCGGGCACTGAAGCTTTCTTT
CDR3 protein: CASSLARGSGTEAFF